This T cell receptor beta chain was recorded in a study of blood T cells in healthy people across ages. Using a J-beta primer mix together with a sample-barcoded 5' primer, a second PCR was run for roughly 6 to 12 cycles. A 12-random-nucleotide template-switch adaptor tagged each cDNA molecule. TCRdb used MiXCR to reprocess the 5' RACE reads, holding one entry per CDR3 protein. The data hold 750,000 to 850,000 distinct CDR3 sequences, with 20% to 25% observed a single time. Germline loops: CDR1 MNHEY, CDR2 SMNVEV (reference sequence). The V gene lost 3 bases and the J gene lost 2 bases, with 14 bases spanning the gap. This CDR3 has 16 amino acids. The same sample was also studied in work on T cells of mothers and their children.

Sequencing input: blood. The chain uses TRBV27 and TRBJ2-1; no definite D call. This TCR was recovered from a boy younger than 18 in good health. This chain's CDR3 is CASSFSEGLAYNEQFF. CDR3 DNA sequence: TGTGCCAGCAGTTTTTCGGAAGGCTTGGCCTACAATGAGCAGTTCTTC.